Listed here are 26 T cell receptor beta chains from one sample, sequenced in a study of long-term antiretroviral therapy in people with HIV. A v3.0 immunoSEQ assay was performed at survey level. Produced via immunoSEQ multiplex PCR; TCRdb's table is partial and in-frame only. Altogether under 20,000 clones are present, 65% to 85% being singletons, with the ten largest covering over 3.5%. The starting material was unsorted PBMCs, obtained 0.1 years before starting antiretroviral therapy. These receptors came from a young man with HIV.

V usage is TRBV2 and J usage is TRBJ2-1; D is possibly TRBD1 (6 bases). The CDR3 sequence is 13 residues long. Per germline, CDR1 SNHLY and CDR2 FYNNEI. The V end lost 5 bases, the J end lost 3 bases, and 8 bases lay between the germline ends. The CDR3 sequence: CASSQGNYNEQFF. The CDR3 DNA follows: TGTGCCAGCAGTCAGGGGAACTACAATGAGCAGTTCTTC. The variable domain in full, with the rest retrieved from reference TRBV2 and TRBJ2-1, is EPEVTQTPSHQVTQMGQEVILRCVPISNHLYFYWYRQILGQKVEFLVSFYNNEISEKSEIFDDQFSVERPDGSNFTLKIRSTKLEDSAMYFCASSQGNYNEQFFGPGTRLTVL.

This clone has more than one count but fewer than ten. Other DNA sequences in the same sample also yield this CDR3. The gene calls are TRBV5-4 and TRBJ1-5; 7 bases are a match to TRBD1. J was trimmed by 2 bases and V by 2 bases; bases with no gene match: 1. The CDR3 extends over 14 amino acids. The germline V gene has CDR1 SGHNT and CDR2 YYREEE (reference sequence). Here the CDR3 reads CASSLDRGNQPQHF. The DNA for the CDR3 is TGTGCCAGCAGCTTAGACAGGGGCAATCAGCCCCAGCATTTT.

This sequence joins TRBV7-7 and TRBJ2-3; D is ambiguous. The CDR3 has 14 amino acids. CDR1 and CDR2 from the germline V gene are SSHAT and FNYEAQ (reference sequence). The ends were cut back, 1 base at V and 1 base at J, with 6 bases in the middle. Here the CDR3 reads CASSLGQRTDTQYF. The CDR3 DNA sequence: TGTGCCAGCAGCTTAGGGCAGCGCACAGATACGCAGTATTTT.

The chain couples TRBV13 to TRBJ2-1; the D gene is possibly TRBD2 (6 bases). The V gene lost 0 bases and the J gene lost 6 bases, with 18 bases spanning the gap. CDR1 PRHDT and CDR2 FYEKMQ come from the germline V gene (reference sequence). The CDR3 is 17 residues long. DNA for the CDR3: TGTGCCAGCAGCTTAGGCCGGAGGGGCCAAATGACCAATGAGCAGTTCTTC. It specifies CASSLGRRGQMTNEQFF.

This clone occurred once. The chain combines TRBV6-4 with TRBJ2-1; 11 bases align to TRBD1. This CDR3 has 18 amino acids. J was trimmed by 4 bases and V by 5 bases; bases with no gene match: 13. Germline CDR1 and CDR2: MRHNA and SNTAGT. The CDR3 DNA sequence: TGTGCCAGCAGTCTCCACACCGCCGGGACAGGGGGATACAATGAGCAGTTCTTC. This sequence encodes CASSLHTAGTGGYNEQFF.

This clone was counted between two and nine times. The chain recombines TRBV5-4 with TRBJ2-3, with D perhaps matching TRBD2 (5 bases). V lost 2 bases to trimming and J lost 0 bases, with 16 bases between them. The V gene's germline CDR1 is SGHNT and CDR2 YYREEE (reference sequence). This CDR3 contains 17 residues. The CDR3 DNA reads TGTGCCAGCAGCTTAGGCGGGCCACACCTTAGCACAGATACGCAGTATTTT. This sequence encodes CASSLGGPHLSTDTQYF. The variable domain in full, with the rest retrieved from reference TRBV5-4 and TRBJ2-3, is ETGVTQSPTHLIKTRGQQVTLRCSSQSGHNTVSWYQQALGQGPQFIFQYYREEENGRGNFPPRFSGLQFPNYSSELNVNALELDDSALYLCASSLGGPHLSTDTQYFGPGTRLTVL.

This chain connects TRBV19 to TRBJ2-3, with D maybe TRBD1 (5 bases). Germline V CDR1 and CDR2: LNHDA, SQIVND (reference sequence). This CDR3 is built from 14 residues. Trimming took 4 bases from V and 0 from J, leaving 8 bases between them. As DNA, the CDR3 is TGTGCCAGTAGTAACAGGAAAAGCACAGATACGCAGTATTTT. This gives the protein CASSNRKSTDTQYF.

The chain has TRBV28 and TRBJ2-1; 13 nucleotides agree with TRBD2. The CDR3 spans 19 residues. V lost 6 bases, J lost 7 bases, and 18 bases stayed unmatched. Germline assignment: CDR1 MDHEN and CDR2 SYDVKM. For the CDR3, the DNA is TGTGCCAGCAGCTCACTAGCGGGAGGGCCTCCGGGTGCTGGGAATGAGCAGTTCTTC. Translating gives CASSSLAGGPPGAGNEQFF.

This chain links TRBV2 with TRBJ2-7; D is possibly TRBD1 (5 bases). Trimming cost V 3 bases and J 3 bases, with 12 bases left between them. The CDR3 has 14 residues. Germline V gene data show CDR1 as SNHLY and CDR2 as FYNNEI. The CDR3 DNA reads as TGTGCCAGCAGTGACAGGGCAGGAGTCTACGAGCAGTACTTC. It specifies CASSDRAGVYEQYF.

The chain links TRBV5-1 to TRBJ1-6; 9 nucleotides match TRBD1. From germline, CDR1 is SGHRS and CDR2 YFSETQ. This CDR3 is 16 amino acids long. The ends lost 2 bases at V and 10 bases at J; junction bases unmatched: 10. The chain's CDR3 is CASSFALQGADSPLHF. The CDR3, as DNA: TGCGCCAGCAGCTTCGCCCTACAGGGGGCGGACTCACCCCTCCACTTT. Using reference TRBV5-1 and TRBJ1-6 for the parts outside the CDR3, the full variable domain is KAGVTQTPRYLIKTRGQQVTLSCSPISGHRSVSWYQQTPGQGLQFLFEYFSETQRNKGNFPGRFSGRQFSNSRSEMNVSTLELGDSALYLCASSFALQGADSPLHFGNGTRLTVT.

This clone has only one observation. The CDR3 bases are TGTGCCAGCAGTTACCTGGACAGATACCAAGAGACCCAGTACTTC. This gives the protein CASSYLDRYQETQYF. The J gene is TRBJ2-5, the V gene TRBV6-5, with TRBD1 as a possible D gene (6 bases). Per the germline V gene, CDR1 is MNHEY and CDR2 is SVGAGI. This CDR3 spans 15 amino acids. V lost 2 bases and J lost 0, with 10 bases in between.

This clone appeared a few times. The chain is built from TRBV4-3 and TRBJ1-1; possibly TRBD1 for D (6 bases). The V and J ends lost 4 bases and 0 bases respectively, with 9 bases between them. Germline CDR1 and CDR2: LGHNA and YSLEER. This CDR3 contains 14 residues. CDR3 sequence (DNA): TGCGCCAGCAGCCCCGGGACACTGAACACTGAAGCTTTCTTT. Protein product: CASSPGTLNTEAFF.

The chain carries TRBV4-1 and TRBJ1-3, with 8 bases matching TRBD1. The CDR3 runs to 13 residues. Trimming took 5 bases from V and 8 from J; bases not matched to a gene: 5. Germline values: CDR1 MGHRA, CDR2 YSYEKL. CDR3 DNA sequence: TGCGCCAGCAGCTCCTCACAGGGGGACACCATATATTTT. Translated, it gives CASSSSQGDTIYF.

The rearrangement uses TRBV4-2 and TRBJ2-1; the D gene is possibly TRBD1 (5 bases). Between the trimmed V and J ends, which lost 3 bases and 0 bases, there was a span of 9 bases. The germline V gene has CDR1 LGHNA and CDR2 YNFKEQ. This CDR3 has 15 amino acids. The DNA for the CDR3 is TGTGCCAGCAGCCAGGGCCAGGGCTCCTACAATGAGCAGTTCTTC. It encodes CASSQGQGSYNEQFF.

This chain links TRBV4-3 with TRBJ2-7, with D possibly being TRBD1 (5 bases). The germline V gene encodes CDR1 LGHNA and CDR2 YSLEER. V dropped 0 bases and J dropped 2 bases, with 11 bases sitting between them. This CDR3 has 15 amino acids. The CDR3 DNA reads TGCGCCAGCAGCCAAGAAAGTGACAGAGCCTACGAGCAGTACTTC. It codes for CASSQESDRAYEQYF.

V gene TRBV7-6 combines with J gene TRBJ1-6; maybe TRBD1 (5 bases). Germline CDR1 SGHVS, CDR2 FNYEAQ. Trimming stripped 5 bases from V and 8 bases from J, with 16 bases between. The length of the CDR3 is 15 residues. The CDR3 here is CASSPRDGAYSPLHF. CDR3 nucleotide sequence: TGTGCCAGCAGCCCCCGGGACGGCGCTTATTCACCCCTCCACTTT.

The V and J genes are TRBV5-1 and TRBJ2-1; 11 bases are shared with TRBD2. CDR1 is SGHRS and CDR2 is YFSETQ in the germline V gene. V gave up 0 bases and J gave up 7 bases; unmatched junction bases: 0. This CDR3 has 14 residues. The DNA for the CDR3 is TGCGCCAGCAGCTTGGGGACTAGCGGGAATGAGCAGTTCTTC. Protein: CASSLGTSGNEQFF.

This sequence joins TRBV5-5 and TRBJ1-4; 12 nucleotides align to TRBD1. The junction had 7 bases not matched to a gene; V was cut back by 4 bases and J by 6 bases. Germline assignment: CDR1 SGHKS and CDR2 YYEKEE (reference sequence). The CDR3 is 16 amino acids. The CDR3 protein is CASSDGTGGAYEKLFF. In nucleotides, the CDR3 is TGTGCCAGCAGCGACGGGACAGGGGGCGCGTATGAAAAACTGTTTTTT.

CDR3 nucleotide sequence: TGTGCCAGTAGTATATTTGGGGAGGGGATTCGAGAGACCCAGTACTTC. Residues: CASSIFGEGIRETQYF. The chain combines TRBV19 with TRBJ2-5; TRBD2 agrees at 7 bases. There are 16 residues in the CDR3. Looked up from germline, CDR1 is LNHDA and CDR2 is SQIVND (reference sequence). With V trimmed by 2 bases and J by 4 bases, 10 bases remained unmatched. Together with reference TRBV19 and TRBJ2-5, the CDR3 gives the full variable domain: DGGITQSPKYLFRKEGQNVTLSCEQNLNHDAMYWYRQDPGQGLRLIYYSQIVNDFQKGDIAEGYSVSREKKESFPLTVTSAQKNPTAFYLCASSIFGEGIRETQYFGPGTRLLVL.

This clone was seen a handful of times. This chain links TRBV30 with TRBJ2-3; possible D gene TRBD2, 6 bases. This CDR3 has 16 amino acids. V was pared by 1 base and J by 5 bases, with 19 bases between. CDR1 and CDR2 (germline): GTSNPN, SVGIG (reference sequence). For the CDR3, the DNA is TGTGCCTGGAGTGACGAAAGGGACTTTCGTGGAGATACGCAGTATTTT. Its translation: CAWSDERDFRGDTQYF.

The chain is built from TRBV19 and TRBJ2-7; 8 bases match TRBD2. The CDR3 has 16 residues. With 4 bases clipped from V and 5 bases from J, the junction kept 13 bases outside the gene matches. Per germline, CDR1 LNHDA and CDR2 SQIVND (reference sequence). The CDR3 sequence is CASSTPGAGVRHEQYF. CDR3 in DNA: TGTGCCAGTAGTACCCCAGGAGCGGGAGTCCGCCACGAGCAGTACTTC.

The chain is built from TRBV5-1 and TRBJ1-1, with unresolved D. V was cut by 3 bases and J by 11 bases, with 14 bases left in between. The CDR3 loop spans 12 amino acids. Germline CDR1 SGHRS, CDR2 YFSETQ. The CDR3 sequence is CASSYSGDLAFF. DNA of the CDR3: TGCGCCAGCAGCTATTCTGGCGATCTTGCTTTCTTT.

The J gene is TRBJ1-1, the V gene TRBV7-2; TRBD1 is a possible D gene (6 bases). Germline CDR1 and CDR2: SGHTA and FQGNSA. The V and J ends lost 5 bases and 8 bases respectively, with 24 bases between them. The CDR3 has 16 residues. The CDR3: CASSQRRGQKKEEAFF. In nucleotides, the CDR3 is TGTGCCAGCAGCCAACGGAGGGGACAAAAAAAGGAGGAAGCTTTCTTT.

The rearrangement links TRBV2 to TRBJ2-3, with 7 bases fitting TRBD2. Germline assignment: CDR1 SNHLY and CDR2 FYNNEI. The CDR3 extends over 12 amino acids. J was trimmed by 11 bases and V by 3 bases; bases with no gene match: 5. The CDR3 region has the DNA TGTGCCAGCAGTGAGACGGGCGGGAGGCAGTATTTT. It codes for CASSETGGRQYF.

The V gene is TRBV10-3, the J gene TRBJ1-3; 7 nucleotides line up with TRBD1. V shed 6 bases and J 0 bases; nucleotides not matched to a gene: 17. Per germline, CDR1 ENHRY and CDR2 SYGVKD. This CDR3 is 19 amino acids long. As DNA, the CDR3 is TGTGCCATCAGCCCACCCACGGGACAGAAATCCAGCTCTGGAAACACCATATATTTT. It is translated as CAISPPTGQKSSSGNTIYF.

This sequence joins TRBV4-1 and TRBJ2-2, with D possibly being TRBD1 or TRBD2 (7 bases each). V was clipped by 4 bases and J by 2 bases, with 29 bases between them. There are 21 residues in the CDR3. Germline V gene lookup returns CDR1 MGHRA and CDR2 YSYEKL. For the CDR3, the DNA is TGCGCCAGCAGCCCCACCAGCAGGGGGGGGCCTTCATCACTCAACACCGGGGAGCTGTTTTTT. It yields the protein CASSPTSRGGPSSLNTGELFF.